These T cell receptor beta chains were read from a single sample in a study of blood T cell repertoires in COVID-19. Produced via immunoSEQ multiplex PCR; TCRdb's table is partial and in-frame only. The data show about 240,000 clones, with around 88% seen just once and just under 9% held by the top ten. The sequenced sample was PBMCs or T cells enriched from blood (not recorded which). These receptor sequences come from a man aged 35-49 years who had recovered from COVID-19. Both conserved end residues are part of each CDR3. D genes are given only for firm matches. Expanded clones are given a class, and other clones once, few, many or no size at all.

NA,NA,TRBV11-1,TRBJ1-2,TGTGCCAGCAGCCTCGGGACGGGAGCCTATGGCTACACCTTC,CASSLGTGAYGYTF
NA,NA,TRBV7-2,TRBJ2-5,TGTGCCAGCAGCTTAGGGGGCAGATACCAAGAGACCCAGTACTTC,CASSLGGRYQETQYF
TRBD1,NA,TRBV5-1,TRBJ1-2,TGCGCCAGCAGCTTGGATCCCGGGACAGGGCCGTCTTCCTATGGCTACACCTTC,CASSLDPGTGPSSYGYTF
TRBD2,NA,TRBV7-9,TRBJ2-7,TGTGCCTCCAGCTCCGGGACTACGATTCCCTACGAGCAGTACTTC,CASSSGTTIPYEQYF
TRBD1,few,TRBV4-3,TRBJ1-2,TGCGCCAGCAGCCGTGGACAGGGGTACGACTATGGCTACACCTTC,CASSRGQGYDYGYTF
NA,few,TRBV30,TRBJ1-1,TGTGCCACCTCAGGGGAGCGCAGTAACACTGAAGCTTTCTTT,CATSGERSNTEAFF
NA,NA,TRBV5-5,TRBJ1-1,TGTGCCAGCAGCTTCCAGACTGTGACCGCTGAAGCTTTCTTT,CASSFQTVTAEAFF
TRBD1,few,TRBV6-5,TRBJ1-6,TGTGCCGGTGGGACAGATTATAATTCACCCCTCCACTTT,CAGGTDYNSPLHF
NA,NA,TRBV4-1,TRBJ1-5,TGCGCCAGCAGCCAAGGGACAACCTATCAGCCCCAGCATTTT,CASSQGTTYQPQHF
NA,NA,TRBV19,TRBJ1-2,TGTGCCAGTAGGAATACGGACAGACACTATGGCTACACCTTC,CASRNTDRHYGYTF
TRBD1,NA,TRBV7-9,TRBJ2-3,TGTGCCAGCACCGGGGCTGAGGACAGGGCCCCAGATACGCAGTATTTT,CASTGAEDRAPDTQYF
NA,NA,TRBV12-5,TRBJ1-5,TGTGCTAGTGGTTCCGGGAGTAAGCCCCAGCATTTT,CASGSGSKPQHF
TRBD1,NA,TRBV10-3,TRBJ1-4,TGTGCCATCAGTGCCGTGACAGGGGATTATGAAAAACTGTTTTTT,CAISAVTGDYEKLFF
TRBD1,NA,TRBV5-1,TRBJ1-1,TGCGCCAGCAGCTTGTACAGGGGAGGAGAAACTGAAGCTTTCTTT,CASSLYRGGETEAFF
TRBD1,once,TRBV2,TRBJ2-7,TGTGCCAGCCTTATTGGACAGGGGGCGAACTGGCAGTACTTC,CASLIGQGANWQYF
TRBD1,NA,TRBV10-2,TRBJ1-5,TGCGCCAGCAGTTTCGGACAGGGCCAGCCCCAGCATTTT,CASSFGQGQPQHF
NA,NA,TRBV5-4,TRBJ1-2,TGTGCCAGCAGCCGTCCCGACAGTCTCAACTATGGCTACACCTTC,CASSRPDSLNYGYTF
TRBD1,NA,TRBV6-5,TRBJ2-7,TGTGCCAGCAGTTACTCGCAGGGGGTCTTTTACGAGCAGTACTTC,CASSYSQGVFYEQYF
NA,NA,TRBV18,TRBJ1-2,TGTGCCAGCTCACCGACCACACAGGGAGCTGGGGGCTACACCTTC,CASSPTTQGAGGYTF
TRBD2,once,TRBV7-2,TRBJ2-7,TGTGCCAGCAGCTTAGGAGGGGGGACTAGCGGCTACGAGCAGTACTTC,CASSLGGGTSGYEQYF
TRBD1,once,TRBV6-5,TRBJ1-2,TGTGCCAGCAGTCCCAGACAGGGGGCGGGTGGCTACACCTTC,CASSPRQGAGGYTF
TRBD1,NA,TRBV6-5,TRBJ1-3,TGTGCCAGCAGTCGCTATGGACAGGGAGGAAACACCATATATTTT,CASSRYGQGGNTIYF
NA,NA,TRBV2,TRBJ2-3,TGTGCCAGCAGAGAACTAGTTTCAGCTTCGGGGTATTTT,CASRELVSASGYF
TRBD2,NA,TRBV6-5,TRBJ2-7,TGTGCCAGCAGTTACTCTAGCGGGGTTACCCACGAGCAGTACTTC,CASSYSSGVTHEQYF
NA,NA,TRBV12-3/TRBV12-4,TRBJ2-3,TGTGCCAGCAGTTCCAGCGGGACAGATACGCAGTATTTT,CASSSSGTDTQYF
NA,few,TRBV6-6,TRBJ1-3,TGTGCCAGCAGCCCCGTAGCGGGGCACACCATATATTTT,CASSPVAGHTIYF
TRBD1,NA,TRBV5-1,TRBJ1-2,TGCGCCAGCAGCCTACTAGGGACAGATCAAGCTAACTATGGCTACACCTTC,CASSLLGTDQANYGYTF
NA,NA,TRBV4-1,TRBJ2-1,TGCGCCAGCAGCCCATCTCAGGACAGCTACAATGAGCAGTTCTTC,CASSPSQDSYNEQFF
NA,NA,TRBV27,TRBJ1-2,TGTGCCAGCAGTTTCGGCGGGGGATTAGGAGAGGGCTACACCTTC,CASSFGGGLGEGYTF
NA,once,TRBV18,TRBJ2-3,TGTGCCAGCTCAAACGATTTCCGACTAGTTGACACAGATACGCAGTATTTT,CASSNDFRLVDTDTQYF
NA,NA,TRBV2,TRBJ2-5,TGTGCCAGCAGTGAATATGGCCCCGGGCAAGAGACCCAGTACTTC,CASSEYGPGQETQYF
NA,NA,TRBV7-3,TRBJ1-1,TGTGCCAGCAGTCCTACAGCAGGGAACACTGAAGCTTTCTTT,CASSPTAGNTEAFF
NA,NA,TRBV7-3,TRBJ2-5,TGTGCCAGCAGCTTATTGTCCACCCAGGGAGAGACCCAGTACTTC,CASSLLSTQGETQYF
TRBD1,NA,TRBV7-6,TRBJ1-1,TGTGCCAGCAGCTTAGGGACAGGGGGACGAGCTTTCTTT,CASSLGTGGRAFF
NA,NA,TRBV29-1,TRBJ2-7,TGCAGCGTTGTGAGGCAGGGTCCCTACGAGCAGTACTTC,CSVVRQGPYEQYF
NA,NA,TRBV5-1,TRBJ2-1,TGCGCCAGCAGCTTAGTCGTTGGAGGGAATGAGCAGTTCTTC,CASSLVVGGNEQFF
TRBD2,NA,TRBV4-3,TRBJ2-1,TGCGCCAGCAGCCAAGAGAGAGCGGGAAATCCATACAATGAGCAGTTCTTC,CASSQERAGNPYNEQFF
NA,NA,TRBV28,TRBJ1-2,TGTGCCAGCTCACGGGTTCAACTTATAAACTATGGCTACACCTTC,CASSRVQLINYGYTF